The entry below gives a single TCR beta chain sequence along with its context. The data were taken from a study of T cell changes during pregnancy in multiple sclerosis. Sequenced by immunoSEQ multiplex PCR; TCRdb stores in-frame clones only, minus some. The table shows under 85,000 clones, with roughly nine tenths occurring only once. The sample in question was CD4+ T cells from peripheral blood mononuclear cells, obtained before pregnancy. The TCR comes from a female donor with multiple sclerosis, enrolled in a pregnancy study.

This chain's CDR3 is CASRKLFSRGIGDSNQPQHF. The CDR3 nucleotides read TGTGCCAGTAGGAAGTTGTTCAGTAGGGGGATAGGGGATAGCAATCAGCCCCAGCATTTT. The rearrangement links TRBV19 to TRBJ1-5; tentative D call: TRBD1 (6 bases). CDR1 is LNHDA, CDR2 SQIVND, per germline (reference sequence). The ends were cut back, 6 bases at V and 0 bases at J, with 27 bases in the middle. The CDR3 contains 20 residues.